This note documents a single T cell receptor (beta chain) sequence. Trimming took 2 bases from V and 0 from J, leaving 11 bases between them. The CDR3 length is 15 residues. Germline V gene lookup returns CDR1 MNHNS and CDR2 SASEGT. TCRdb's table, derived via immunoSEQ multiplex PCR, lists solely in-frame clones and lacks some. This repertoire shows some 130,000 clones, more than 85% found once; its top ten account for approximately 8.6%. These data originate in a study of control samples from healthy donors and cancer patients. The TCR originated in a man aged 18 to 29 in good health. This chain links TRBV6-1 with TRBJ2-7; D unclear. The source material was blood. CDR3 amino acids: CASSEQTALSYEQYF. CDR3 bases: TGTGCCAGCAGTGAACAGACGGCCCTCTCCTACGAGCAGTACTTC.